The rows below give T cell receptor beta chains drawn from one sample of a study of T cell repertoires in cytomegalovirus infection. TCRdb independently ran MiXCR on the reads; one entry per CDR3 protein. In the table there are 700,000 to 950,000 distinct CDR3 sequences, 32% of which are singletons. These receptors have no identified antigens. Material: cultured CD8+ T cells from PBMCs, obtained from culture after CMV antigen stimulation. The receptors here all came from a human donor in good health (CMV status not recorded). Some clones in this sample may be carry-over from other donors' samples. Both conserved end residues are part of each CDR3. Each record gives: V gene, D gene, clone size, J gene, CDR3 protein, CDR3 DNA. A D gene is named only where the DNA matches it firmly. The size entry is marked missing in some rows and otherwise reads once, few, many or a size class.

TRBV27	.	few	TRBJ1-5	CASSLSAGELNQPQHF	TGTGCCAGCAGTTTATCGGCAGGGGAGTTGAATCAGCCCCAGCATTTT
TRBV10-3	.	.	TRBJ2-3	CAISEGKHFTDTQYF	TGTGCCATCAGTGAAGGGAAACACTTCACAGATACGCAGTATTTT
TRBV20-1	TRBD2	.	TRBJ2-1	CSAIAGGRNEQFF	TGCAGTGCCATAGCGGGGGGGCGGAATGAGCAGTTCTTC
TRBV11-2	.	.	TRBJ2-3	CASSSPGPAATDTQYF	TGTGCCAGCAGCTCCCCCGGGCCTGCTGCCACAGATACGCAGTATTTT
TRBV7-8	TRBD1	many	TRBJ2-5	CASTNTGGLRETQYF	TGTGCCAGCACCAACACAGGGGGTCTACGAGAGACCCAGTACTTC
TRBV7-6	.	once	TRBJ2-4	CASSLADGRGNIQYF	TGTGCCAGCAGCTTAGCGGACGGACGCGGAAACATTCAGTACTTC
TRBV6-2/TRBV6-3	.	.	TRBJ2-7	CASTRLTPGPLYEQYF	TGTGCCAGCACCCGTTTGACCCCCGGACCGTTATACGAGCAGTACTTC
TRBV15	TRBD2	few	TRBJ2-2	CATRSGGTGELFF	TGTGCCACCAGGAGCGGGGGGACCGGGGAGCTGTTTTTT
TRBV18	TRBD1	.	TRBJ2-2	CVSSPMDRETGELFF	TGTGTCAGCTCACCTATGGACAGGGAAACCGGGGAGCTGTTTTTT
TRBV19	.	.	TRBJ2-5	CASTSPYQETQYF	TGTGCCAGTACCTCCCCGTACCAAGAGACCCAGTACTTC
TRBV12-3/TRBV12-4	.	.	TRBJ2-7	CASSFGNAYEQYF	TGTGCCAGCAGCTTCGGGAATGCGTACGAGCAGTACTTC
TRBV7-9	TRBD2	few	TRBJ2-1	CASSASSGGTYNEQFF	TGTGCCAGCAGCGCCTCTAGCGGGGGGACCTACAATGAGCAGTTCTTC
TRBV12-5	TRBD1	.	TRBJ1-5	CASGDRAGQPQHF	TGTGCTAGTGGAGACAGGGCGGGTCAGCCCCAGCATTTT
TRBV27	.	.	TRBJ1-2	CASSFQRTGSLNGYTF	TGTGCCAGCAGTTTCCAGAGGACTGGGAGCTTGAATGGCTACACCTTC
TRBV13	.	few	TRBJ1-5	CASSLGVGGRPQHF	TGTGCCAGCAGCTTAGGGGTTGGGGGAAGGCCCCAGCATTTT
TRBV7-6	TRBD2	few	TRBJ2-5	CASSPRLAGGQETQYF	TGTGCCAGCAGCCCCCGACTAGCGGGGGGGCAAGAGACCCAGTACTTC
TRBV2	.	few	TRBJ2-5	CASSEAPGIETQYF	TGTGCCAGCAGTGAAGCGCCAGGGATAGAGACCCAGTACTTC
TRBV7-9	.	few	TRBJ1-1	CASSSHRVMNTEAFF	TGTGCCAGCAGCAGTCACAGGGTTATGAACACTGAAGCTTTCTTT
TRBV20-1	.	.	TRBJ2-7	CSARGPSYEQYF	TGCAGTGCTAGAGGCCCCTCCTACGAGCAGTACTTC
TRBV27	.	.	TRBJ2-7	CASSPGGALAYEQYF	TGTGCCAGCAGTCCAGGCGGGGCCCTCGCTTACGAGCAGTACTTC
TRBV5-6	TRBD2	.	TRBJ2-3	CASSLALAGGLSQYF	TGTGCCAGCAGCTTGGCGCTAGCGGGGGGGCTTTCGCAGTATTTT
TRBV6-1	TRBD1	.	TRBJ2-1	CASSDLDRGQDEQFF	TGTGCCAGCAGTGACCTGGACAGGGGGCAGGATGAGCAGTTCTTC
TRBV7-2	TRBD2	many	TRBJ2-3	CASSLTPGLAGGSSDTQYF	TGTGCCAGCAGCTTAACTCCGGGACTAGCGGGGGGGTCCTCAGATACGCAGTATTTT
TRBV19	.	few	TRBJ1-1	CASSMGRPRTTEAFF	TGTGCCAGTAGTATGGGGCGTCCTAGGACGACTGAAGCTTTCTTT
TRBV5-4	.	many	TRBJ2-1	CASSVQGGEQFF	TGTGCCAGCAGCGTACAGGGCGGTGAGCAGTTCTTC
TRBV4-1	TRBD1	few	TRBJ1-1	CASSPSDRVAEAFF	TGCGCCAGCAGCCCAAGCGACAGGGTTGCTGAAGCTTTCTTT
TRBV2	.	.	TRBJ2-7	CASSDESSYEQYF	TGTGCCAGCAGTGATGAGAGCTCCTACGAGCAGTACTTC
TRBV19	TRBD2	few	TRBJ2-3	CASSIDSGVGDTQYF	TGTGCCAGTAGTATAGATAGCGGGGTTGGAGATACGCAGTATTTT
TRBV12-3/TRBV12-4	TRBD2	many	TRBJ2-5	CASSFLLAGGPGETQYF	TGTGCCAGCAGTTTCTTACTAGCGGGGGGACCTGGGGAGACCCAGTACTTC
TRBV2	.	.	TRBJ1-5	CASTSGGGSQPQHF	TGTGCCAGCACCTCCGGAGGGGGAAGTCAGCCCCAGCATTTT
TRBV4-1	.	.	TRBJ2-2	CASSHPNTGELFF	TGCGCCAGCAGCCATCCGAACACCGGGGAGCTGTTTTTT
TRBV29-1	.	.	TRBJ2-1	CSVVVYEQFF	TGCAGCGTTGTAGTATATGAGCAGTTCTTC
TRBV5-1	.	few	TRBJ1-1	CASSLLDSEAFF	TGCGCCAGCAGCTTGTTGGACTCGGAGGCTTTCTTT
TRBV2	.	few	TRBJ1-6	CASKWDRYNSPLHF	TGTGCCAGTAAATGGGACCGATATAATTCACCCCTCCACTTT
TRBV4-3	.	.	TRBJ1-2	CASSQDYPEVGGASSDGYTF	TGCGCCAGCAGCCAAGATTACCCGGAGGTGGGGGGCGCAAGCAGCGATGGCTACACCTTC
TRBV3-1	.	.	TRBJ1-3	CASSQPFSYGNTIYF	TGTGCCAGCAGCCAGCCCTTTTCATACGGAAACACCATATATTTT
TRBV4-1	TRBD2	.	TRBJ2-5	CASSQLGGKTQYF	TGCGCCAGCAGCCAGCTGGGGGGGAAGACCCAGTACTTC
TRBV6-1	.	.	TRBJ1-1	CASKDMESLNTEAFF	TGTGCCAGCAAGGATATGGAGAGTTTGAACACTGAAGCTTTCTTT
TRBV24-1	TRBD1	.	TRBJ2-1	CATSDVQGAGEQFF	TGTGCCACCAGTGACGTACAGGGGGCGGGGGAGCAGTTCTTC
TRBV27	TRBD1	.	TRBJ2-2	CASYDRAPPGELFF	TGTGCCAGCTATGACAGGGCTCCCCCCGGGGAGCTGTTTTTT
TRBV4-3	TRBD2	few	TRBJ2-1	CASSPHSSGGAYYNEQFF	TGCGCCAGCAGCCCCCATTCTAGCGGGGGGGCCTACTACAATGAGCAGTTCTTC
TRBV6-5	.	.	TRBJ1-1	CASSYFGGEDTEAFF	TGTGCCAGCAGTTACTTCGGGGGGGAGGACACTGAAGCTTTCTTT
TRBV6-1	TRBD1	.	TRBJ2-7	CASSIHRDREDEQYF	TGTGCCAGCAGTATTCACCGGGACAGGGAAGACGAGCAGTACTTC